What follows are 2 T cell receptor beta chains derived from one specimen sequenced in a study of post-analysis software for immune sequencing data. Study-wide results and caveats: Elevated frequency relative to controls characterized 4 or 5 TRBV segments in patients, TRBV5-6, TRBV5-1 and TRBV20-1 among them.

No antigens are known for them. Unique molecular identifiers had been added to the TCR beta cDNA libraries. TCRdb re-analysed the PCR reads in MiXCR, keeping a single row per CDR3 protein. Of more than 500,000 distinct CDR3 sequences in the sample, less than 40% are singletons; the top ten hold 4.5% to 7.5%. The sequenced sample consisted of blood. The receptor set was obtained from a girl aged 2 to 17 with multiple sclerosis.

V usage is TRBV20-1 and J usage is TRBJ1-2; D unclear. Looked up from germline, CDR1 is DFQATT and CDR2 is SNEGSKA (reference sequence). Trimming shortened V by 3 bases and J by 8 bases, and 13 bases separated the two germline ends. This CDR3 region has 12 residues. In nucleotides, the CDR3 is TGCAGTGCTAGCGCCGGGTCCAGAGGCTACACCTTC. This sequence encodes CSASAGSRGYTF.

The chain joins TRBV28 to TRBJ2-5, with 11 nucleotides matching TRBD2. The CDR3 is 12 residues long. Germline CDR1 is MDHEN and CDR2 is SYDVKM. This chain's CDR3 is CAGSGGARPQYF. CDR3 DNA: TGTGCAGGTAGCGGGGGGGCTCGGCCCCAGTACTTC.